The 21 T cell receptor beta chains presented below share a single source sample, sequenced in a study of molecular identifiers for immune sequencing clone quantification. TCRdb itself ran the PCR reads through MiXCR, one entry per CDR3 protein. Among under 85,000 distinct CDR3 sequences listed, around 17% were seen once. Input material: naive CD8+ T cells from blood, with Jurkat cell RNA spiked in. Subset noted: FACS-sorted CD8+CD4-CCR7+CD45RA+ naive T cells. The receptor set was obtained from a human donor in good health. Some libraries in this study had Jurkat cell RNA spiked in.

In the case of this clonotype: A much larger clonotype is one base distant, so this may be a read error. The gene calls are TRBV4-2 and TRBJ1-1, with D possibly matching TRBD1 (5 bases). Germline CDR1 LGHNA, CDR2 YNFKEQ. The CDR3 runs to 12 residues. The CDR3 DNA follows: TGTGTCAGCAGAGGGGCAGAGGCCGAAGCTTTCTTT. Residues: CVSRGAEAEAFF.

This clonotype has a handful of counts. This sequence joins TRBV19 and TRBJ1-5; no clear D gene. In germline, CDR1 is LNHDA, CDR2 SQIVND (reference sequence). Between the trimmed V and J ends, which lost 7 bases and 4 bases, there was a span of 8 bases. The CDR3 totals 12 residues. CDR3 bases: TGTGCCAGTACCCTTGGGAATCAGCCCCAGCATTTT. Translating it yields CASTLGNQPQHF.

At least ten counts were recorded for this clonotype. The CDR3, as DNA: TGTGCCAGCAGCTTATCAGAGGGAACAAATCACGCCGGGGAGCTGTTTTTT. Protein: CASSLSEGTNHAGELFF. This chain connects TRBV7-9 to TRBJ2-2; a possible D gene is TRBD2 (5 bases). CDR3 length equals 17 residues. V lost 2 bases and J lost 6, with 19 bases in between. In germline, CDR1 is SEHNR, CDR2 FQNEAQ (reference sequence).

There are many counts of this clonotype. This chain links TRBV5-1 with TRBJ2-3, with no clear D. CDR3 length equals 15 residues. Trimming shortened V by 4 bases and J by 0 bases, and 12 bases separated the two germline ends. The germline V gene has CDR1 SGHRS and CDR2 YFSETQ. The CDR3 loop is CASSSQAVSTDTQYF. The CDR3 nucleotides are TGCGCCAGCAGCAGTCAAGCAGTAAGCACAGATACGCAGTATTTT.

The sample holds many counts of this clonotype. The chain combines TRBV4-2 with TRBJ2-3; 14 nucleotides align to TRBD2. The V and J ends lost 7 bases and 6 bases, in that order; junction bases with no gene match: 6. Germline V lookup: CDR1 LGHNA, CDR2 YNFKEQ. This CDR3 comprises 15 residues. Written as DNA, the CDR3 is TGTGCCAGCAAGGGACTAGCGGGAGTTTTGGATACGCAGTATTTT. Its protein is CASKGLAGVLDTQYF.

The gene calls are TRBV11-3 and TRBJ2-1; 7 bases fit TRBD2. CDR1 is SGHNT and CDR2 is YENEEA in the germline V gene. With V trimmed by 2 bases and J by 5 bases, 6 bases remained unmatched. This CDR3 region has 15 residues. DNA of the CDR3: TGTGCCAGCAGCTTACGTGGCGGGAGTAACAATGAGCAGTTCTTC. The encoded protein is CASSLRGGSNNEQFF.

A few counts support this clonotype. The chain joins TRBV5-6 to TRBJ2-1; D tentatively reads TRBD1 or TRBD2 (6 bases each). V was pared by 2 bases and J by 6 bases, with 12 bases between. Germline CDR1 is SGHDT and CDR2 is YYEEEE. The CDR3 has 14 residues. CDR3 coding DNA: TGTGCCAGCAGCTTCCGGAGGGGGGTCAATGAGCAGTTCTTC. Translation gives CASSFRRGVNEQFF.

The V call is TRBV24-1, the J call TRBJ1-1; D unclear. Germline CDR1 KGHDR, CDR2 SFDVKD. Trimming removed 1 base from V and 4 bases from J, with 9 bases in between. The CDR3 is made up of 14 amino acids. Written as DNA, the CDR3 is TGTGCCACCAGTGATTTCCCCTCGAGCACTGAAGCTTTCTTT. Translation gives CATSDFPSSTEAFF.

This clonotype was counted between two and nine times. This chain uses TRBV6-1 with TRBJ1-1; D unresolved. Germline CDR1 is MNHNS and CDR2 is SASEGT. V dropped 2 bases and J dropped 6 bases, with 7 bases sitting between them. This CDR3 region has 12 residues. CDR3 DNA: TGTGCCAGCAGTGAAATCGTAGCTGAAGCTTTCTTT. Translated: CASSEIVAEAFF.

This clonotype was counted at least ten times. CDR3 DNA sequence: TGCAGCGGAAAGACTGGGAGCTCCTACAATGAGCAGTTCTTC. Its translation is CSGKTGSSYNEQFF. The gene calls are TRBV29-1 and TRBJ2-1; D perhaps matches TRBD2 (5 bases). The CDR3 consists of 14 residues. CDR1 SQVTM and CDR2 ANQGSEA come from the germline V gene. V lost 7 bases, J lost 0 bases, and 13 bases lay in between.

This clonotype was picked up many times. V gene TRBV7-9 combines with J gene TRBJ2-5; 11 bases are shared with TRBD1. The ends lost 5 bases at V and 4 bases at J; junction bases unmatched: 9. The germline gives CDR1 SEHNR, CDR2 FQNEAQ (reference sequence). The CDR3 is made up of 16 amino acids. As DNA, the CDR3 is TGTGCCAGCAGCCCATGGACAGGGGGCTTGGGAGAGACCCAGTACTTC. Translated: CASSPWTGGLGETQYF.

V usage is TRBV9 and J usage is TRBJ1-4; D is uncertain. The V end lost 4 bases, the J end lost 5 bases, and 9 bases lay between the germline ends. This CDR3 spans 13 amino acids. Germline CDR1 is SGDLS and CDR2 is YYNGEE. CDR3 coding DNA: TGTGCCAGCAGCCCAGGAAGGAATGAAAAACTGTTTTTT. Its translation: CASSPGRNEKLFF.

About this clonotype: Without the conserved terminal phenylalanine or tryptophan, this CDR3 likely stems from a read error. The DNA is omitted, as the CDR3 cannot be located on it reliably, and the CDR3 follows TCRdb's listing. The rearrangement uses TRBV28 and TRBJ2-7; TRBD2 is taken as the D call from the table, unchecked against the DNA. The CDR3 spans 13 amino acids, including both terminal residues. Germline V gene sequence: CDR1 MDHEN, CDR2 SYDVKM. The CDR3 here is CASSFRAGDEQNL.

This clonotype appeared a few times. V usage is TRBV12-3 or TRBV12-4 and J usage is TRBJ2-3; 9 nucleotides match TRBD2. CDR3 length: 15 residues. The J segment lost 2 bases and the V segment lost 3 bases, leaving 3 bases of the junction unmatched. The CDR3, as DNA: TGTGCCAGCAGTTTTCAGCGGGAGGCCACAGATACGCAGTATTTT. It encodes CASSFQREATDTQYF.

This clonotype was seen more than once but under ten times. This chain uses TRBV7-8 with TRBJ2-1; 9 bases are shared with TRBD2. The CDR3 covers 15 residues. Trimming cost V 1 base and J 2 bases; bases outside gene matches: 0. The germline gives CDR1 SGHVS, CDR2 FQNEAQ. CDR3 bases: TGTGCCAGCAGCTTAGTAGCGGGAGCCTACAATGAGCAGTTCTTC. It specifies CASSLVAGAYNEQFF.

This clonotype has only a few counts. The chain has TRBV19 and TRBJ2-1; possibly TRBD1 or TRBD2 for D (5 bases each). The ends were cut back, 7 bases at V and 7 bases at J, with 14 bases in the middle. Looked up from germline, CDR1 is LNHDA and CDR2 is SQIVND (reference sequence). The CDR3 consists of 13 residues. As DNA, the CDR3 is TGTGCCAGTACCGGGGCCCACGGGAATGAGCAGTTCTTC. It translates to CASTGAHGNEQFF.

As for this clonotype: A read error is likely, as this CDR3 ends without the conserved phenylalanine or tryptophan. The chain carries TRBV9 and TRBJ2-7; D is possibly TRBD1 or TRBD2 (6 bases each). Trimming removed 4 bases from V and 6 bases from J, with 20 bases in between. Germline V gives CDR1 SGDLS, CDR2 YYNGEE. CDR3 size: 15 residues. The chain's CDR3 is CASSSSGAVVSEQYS. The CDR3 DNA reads TGTGCCAGCAGCTCCTCGGGGGCGGTCGTATCCGAGCAGTACTCC.

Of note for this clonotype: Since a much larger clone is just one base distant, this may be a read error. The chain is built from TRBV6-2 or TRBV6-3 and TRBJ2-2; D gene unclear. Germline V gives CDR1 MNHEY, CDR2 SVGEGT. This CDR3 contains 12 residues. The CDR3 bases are TGTGCCAGCAGTTACATTACCGAGGAGCTGTTTTTT. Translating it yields CASSYITEELFF.

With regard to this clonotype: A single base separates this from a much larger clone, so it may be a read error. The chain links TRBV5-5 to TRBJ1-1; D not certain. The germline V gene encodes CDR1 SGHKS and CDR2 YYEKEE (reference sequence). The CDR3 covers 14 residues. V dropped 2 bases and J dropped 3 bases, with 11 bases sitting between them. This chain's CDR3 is CASSFLRADTEAFF. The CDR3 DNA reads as TGTGCCAGCAGCTTTCTTAGAGCGGACACTGAAGCTTTCTTT.

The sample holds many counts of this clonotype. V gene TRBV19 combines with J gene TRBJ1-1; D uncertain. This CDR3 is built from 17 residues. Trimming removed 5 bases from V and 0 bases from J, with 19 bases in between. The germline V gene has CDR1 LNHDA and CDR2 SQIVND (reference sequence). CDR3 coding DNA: TGTGCCAGTAGTCCCGTTGAGGGAAACCTAATGAACACTGAAGCTTTCTTT. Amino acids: CASSPVEGNLMNTEAFF. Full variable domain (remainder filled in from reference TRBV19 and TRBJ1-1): DGGITQSPKYLFRKEGQNVTLSCEQNLNHDAMYWYRQDPGQGLRLIYYSQIVNDFQKGDIAEGYSVSREKKESFPLTVTSAQKNPTAFYLCASSPVEGNLMNTEAFFGQGTRLTVV.

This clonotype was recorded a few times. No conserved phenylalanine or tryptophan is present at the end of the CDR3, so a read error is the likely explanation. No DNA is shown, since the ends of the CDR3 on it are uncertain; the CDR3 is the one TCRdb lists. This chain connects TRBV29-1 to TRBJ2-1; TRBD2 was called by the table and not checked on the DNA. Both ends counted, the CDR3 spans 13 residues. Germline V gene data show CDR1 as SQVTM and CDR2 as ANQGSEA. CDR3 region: CSSRRAGEVERFS.